These T cell receptor beta chains were read from a single sample in a study of cytomegalovirus exposure and HLA in healthy donors. TCRdb's copy holds only in-frame clones and misses some; the assay was immunoSEQ multiplex PCR. The table lists a few hundred thousand clones, roughly 87% of them singletons, with around 11% in the top ten. Sample: PBMCs. The receptors derive from a man aged 18 to 35 in good health and CMV-seropositive. Each CDR3 is given with its conserved first and last residue. Each record gives: D gene, J gene, clone size, V gene, CDR3 protein, CDR3 DNA. A D gene is named only where the DNA matches it firmly. Not every row has a clone size; where given, it reads once, few, many or a size class.

>.|TRBJ2-7|.|TRBV6-1
CASRTYYEQYF
TGTGCCAGCCGGACCTATTACGAGCAGTACTTC
>.|TRBJ1-1|.|TRBV10-3
CAIQETDLGAEAFF
TGTGCCATTCAAGAGACAGACCTCGGGGCTGAAGCTTTCTTT
>.|TRBJ2-1|.|TRBV5-1
CASSQQGTLIGEQFF
TGCGCCAGCAGCCAACAGGGTACCCTTATAGGTGAGCAGTTCTTC
>TRBD2|TRBJ2-7|.|TRBV30
CAWSVASGIYEQYF
TGTGCCTGGAGTGTCGCTAGCGGGATATACGAGCAGTACTTC
>TRBD1|TRBJ1-2|.|TRBV7-9
CASSDVRGPNYGYTF
TGTGCCAGCAGCGACGTAAGGGGGCCTAACTATGGCTACACCTTC
>TRBD2|TRBJ2-7|.|TRBV25-1
CASSEAGAYEQYF
TGTGCCAGCAGTGAAGCGGGGGCCTACGAGCAGTACTTC
>.|TRBJ1-4|.|TRBV6-1
CASNPARDVNEKLFF
TGTGCCAGCAACCCTGCCCGGGACGTTAATGAAAAACTGTTTTTT
>.|TRBJ2-7|.|TRBV5-6
CASSLGLELAEQYF
TGTGCCAGCAGCTTGGGCCTGGAACTCGCTGAGCAGTACTTC
>.|TRBJ2-7|.|TRBV6-6
CASSSVGVEQYF
TGTGCCAGCAGTTCAGTCGGGGTCGAGCAGTACTTC
>TRBD1|TRBJ1-1|.|TRBV7-2
CASSRTGGRNTEAFF
TGTGCCAGCAGCCGGACAGGGGGCAGGAACACTGAAGCTTTCTTT
>TRBD2|TRBJ2-1|.|TRBV7-3
CASSPDRLAGSNEQFF
TGTGCCAGCAGCCCCGACCGACTAGCGGGTAGCAATGAGCAGTTCTTC
>TRBD1|TRBJ1-2|.|TRBV11-2
CASSLGDSTYGYTF
TGTGCCAGCAGCTTAGGGGACAGCACCTATGGCTACACCTTC
>.|TRBJ1-5|.|TRBV19
CASRGGEGLLKPQHF
TGTGCCAGTAGGGGAGGGGAAGGTTTATTAAAGCCCCAGCATTTT
>TRBD1|TRBJ1-2|once|TRBV5-1
CASSLDREGYTF
TGCGCCAGCAGCCTAGACAGGGAAGGCTACACCTTC
>TRBD2|TRBJ2-3|.|TRBV27
CASSLRGLAGVAQYF
TGTGCCAGCAGTTTGCGCGGACTAGCGGGAGTGGCGCAGTATTTT
>TRBD1|TRBJ2-7|.|TRBV6-1
CASSGTGVYEQYF
TGTGCCAGCAGTGGGACAGGGGTCTACGAGCAGTACTTC
>.|TRBJ1-5|.|TRBV6-1
CASSEAGQAVGQPQHF
TGTGCCAGCAGTGAAGCGGGCCAGGCCGTGGGGCAGCCCCAGCATTTT
>.|TRBJ1-2|.|TRBV7-2
CASSLEGKWSYGYTF
TGTGCCAGCAGCTTAGAAGGGAAATGGAGCTATGGCTACACCTTC
>TRBD1|TRBJ2-7|.|TRBV11-1
CASSLADRGSYEQYF
TGTGCCAGCAGCTTAGCAGACAGGGGGTCGTACGAGCAGTACTTC
>.|TRBJ2-7|once|TRBV5-6
CASSLIRDIVSSYEQYF
TGTGCCAGCAGCTTGATCCGGGACATAGTAAGCTCCTACGAGCAGTACTTC
>.|TRBJ2-7|.|TRBV21-1
CASSTRTSGDSYEQYF
TGTGCCAGCAGCACTCGGACTAGCGGAGACTCCTACGAGCAGTACTTC
>.|TRBJ2-3|.|TRBV19
CASSIGRVRDTQYF
TGTGCCAGTAGTATAGGGAGGGTGCGGGATACGCAGTATTTT
>.|TRBJ1-1|.|TRBV20-1
CSAHAPNEAFF
TGCAGTGCCCACGCCCCCAATGAAGCTTTCTTT
>.|TRBJ1-1|.|TRBV7-2
CASSLVVGLGTEAFF
TGTGCCAGCAGCTTAGTCGTGGGTTTAGGGACTGAAGCTTTCTTT
>TRBD1|TRBJ1-2|.|TRBV2
CASSETGDYGYTF
TGTGCCAGCAGTGAAACAGGGGACTATGGCTACACCTTC
>.|TRBJ2-1|.|TRBV9
CASSVDQLNEQFF
TGTGCCAGCAGCGTAGATCAGCTCAATGAGCAGTTCTTC
>TRBD1|TRBJ1-2|.|TRBV11-2
CASSRDRSYGYTF
TGTGCCAGCAGCCGGGACAGATCCTATGGCTACACCTTC
>.|TRBJ2-3|.|TRBV6-5
CASSSAVTDTQYF
TGTGCCAGCAGTTCGGCGGTCACAGATACGCAGTATTTT
>.|TRBJ2-7|.|TRBV12-5
CASGLVLKGPGEQYF
TGTGCTAGTGGTTTGGTACTGAAGGGACCGGGCGAGCAGTACTTC
>.|TRBJ2-1|.|TRBV27
CASSLTGGNEQFF
TGTGCCAGCAGTTTGACAGGCGGCAATGAGCAGTTCTTC
>.|TRBJ1-5|.|TRBV18
CASRGGEGQPQHF
TGTGCCAGTAGGGGGGGAGAGGGCCAGCCCCAGCATTTT
>.|TRBJ1-2|few|TRBV29-1
CSVEGALGAQNGYTF
TGCAGCGTTGAAGGAGCGCTCGGGGCCCAAAATGGCTACACCTTC
>.|TRBJ1-5|.|TRBV2
CASSEGEPYSNQPQHF
TGTGCCAGCAGTGAGGGGGAACCCTATAGCAATCAGCCCCAGCATTTT
>.|TRBJ1-1|.|TRBV2
CASSAGRNTEAFF
TGTGCCAGCTCGGCGGGCCGGAACACTGAAGCTTTCTTT
>.|TRBJ2-5|.|TRBV5-1
CASSLVSEQETQYF
TGCGCCAGCAGCTTGGTTTCGGAACAAGAGACCCAGTACTTC
>TRBD2|TRBJ2-2|.|TRBV5-6
CASSLERGRNTGELFF
TGTGCCAGCAGCTTGGAGCGGGGTCGAAACACCGGGGAGCTGTTTTTT
>.|TRBJ1-1|.|TRBV29-1
CSVALQVIRTEAFF
TGCAGCGTTGCTTTACAGGTAATTAGGACTGAAGCTTTCTTT
>.|TRBJ2-3|.|TRBV30
CAWSVLGSGTDTQYF
TGTGCCTGGAGTGTACTAGGGAGTGGTACAGATACGCAGTATTTT
>.|TRBJ1-3|.|TRBV5-4
CASSSPTSGNTIYF
TGTGCCAGCAGCTCCCCGACCTCTGGAAACACCATATATTTT
>TRBD1|TRBJ1-2|.|TRBV2
CASSEAGDRGTGYTF
TGTGCCAGCAGTGAAGCAGGCGACAGGGGGACAGGCTACACCTTC
>.|TRBJ2-7|.|TRBV6-5
CASNSGNEQYF
TGTGCCAGCAACTCAGGGAACGAGCAGTACTTC
>.|TRBJ1-1|.|TRBV7-9
CASSLVRNTEAFF
TGTGCCAGCAGCTTAGTCCGGAACACTGAAGCTTTCTTT
>TRBD1|TRBJ2-1|.|TRBV9
CASSAWTGVNYNEQFF
TGTGCCAGCAGCGCGTGGACAGGGGTAAACTACAATGAGCAGTTCTTC
>.|TRBJ2-2|.|TRBV27
CASSSVFTNTGELFF
TGTGCCAGCAGTTCAGTGTTTACGAACACCGGGGAGCTGTTTTTT
>TRBD2|TRBJ2-3|.|TRBV11-2
CASSFGGPASGSLGDTQYF
TGTGCCAGCAGCTTTGGAGGTCCGGCTAGCGGGAGCTTGGGAGATACGCAGTATTTT
>.|TRBJ2-1|.|TRBV4-1
CASSQEGSVSYNEQFF
TGCGCCAGCAGCCAAGAAGGGTCGGTCTCCTACAATGAGCAGTTCTTC
>.|TRBJ2-7|.|TRBV18
CASSPQGRSSYEQYF
TGTGCCAGCTCACCACAGGGAAGGAGCTCCTACGAGCAGTACTTC
>TRBD1|TRBJ1-4|.|TRBV6-6
CASSFMPRGQGELFF
TGTGCCAGCAGTTTCATGCCACGGGGACAGGGCGAACTGTTTTTT
>.|TRBJ1-5|once|TRBV7-2
CASSLLGVFQPQHF
TGTGCCAGCAGCTTATTAGGGGTATTTCAGCCCCAGCATTTT
>.|TRBJ2-2|.|TRBV2
CASSFRDPNTGELFF
TGTGCCAGCAGTTTTCGGGATCCGAACACCGGGGAGCTGTTTTTT
>TRBD2|TRBJ2-1|.|TRBV11-2
CASSLVGGGIYNEQFF
TGTGCCAGCAGCTTAGTTGGGGGAGGGATCTACAATGAGCAGTTCTTC
>.|TRBJ2-3|.|TRBV6-5
CASSYSGGSNTQYF
TGTGCCAGCAGTTACTCTGGCGGGTCCAATACGCAGTATTTT
>.|TRBJ1-1|.|TRBV14
CASSFMVGGTEAFF
TGTGCCAGCAGTTTTATGGTCGGGGGTACTGAAGCTTTCTTT
>.|TRBJ2-5|.|TRBV2
CASIIDTGEETQYF
TGTGCCAGCATCATTGACACGGGGGAAGAGACCCAGTACTTC
>.|TRBJ1-2|.|TRBV7-9
CASSPPRDYGYTF
TGTGCCAGCAGCCCGCCCAGGGATTATGGCTACACCTTC
>TRBD1|TRBJ2-2|.|TRBV30
CAWRGTGLGKTGELFF
TGTGCCTGGAGGGGGACAGGGCTGGGGAAGACCGGGGAGCTGTTTTTT